This TCR beta chain stems from a study of T cell responses to AZD1222 COVID-19 vaccine. Germline CDR1 is SGHTA and CDR2 is FQGNSA. The V end lost 4 bases, the J end lost 4 bases, and 11 bases lay between the germline ends. The CDR3 sequence is 13 residues long. Overall study results and limits: Spike-specific TCR breadth and depth went up after people got two AZD1222 doses. After the peak T cell response, and only then, were repertoires sampled.

Comment on this clone: The antigen is undetermined.

Profiling relied on immunoSEQ multiplex PCR, and the TCRdb table lists in-frame clones only, not all of them. The sample consists of about 120,000 clones, roughly nine tenths of them appearing once. This TCR was recovered from an adult who received the AZD1222 COVID-19 vaccine. The source was peripheral blood, collected 28 days after the second AZD1222 dose. The chain has TRBV7-2 and TRBJ2-7, with unresolved D. CDR3 sequence: CASSSSRPYEQYF. DNA of the CDR3: TGTGCCAGCAGCTCCTCCCGGCCTTACGAGCAGTACTTC.